Below, 21 T cell receptor beta chains from the same sample are listed, as sequenced in a study of shared clonotypes between healthy human individuals. Repertoires were generated with immunoSEQ multiplex PCR, while TCRdb's copy carries only in-frame clones and drops some. In the table there are some 1.1 million clones, about 72% of which are singletons. The source material was memory CD4+ T cells from PBMCs. Subset here: CD45RA-negative fraction. All receptors derive from a man aged 18 to 30 in good health. Some clones in this sample may be carry-over from other donors' samples.

In the case of this clone: The sample holds other DNA sequences that translate to the same CDR3. This chain connects TRBV29-1 to TRBJ2-3, with 9 bases identical to TRBD2. V lost 6 bases, J lost 1 base, and 11 bases stayed unmatched. Per germline, CDR1 SQVTM and CDR2 ANQGSEA. The CDR3 totals 16 residues. CDR3 sequence reads: CSVEILGGGGTDTQYF. CDR3 nucleotides: TGCAGCGTCGAAATCCTCGGCGGGGGGGGCACAGATACGCAGTATTTT.

The chain uses TRBV5-1 and TRBJ2-7; 10 bases fit TRBD1. CDR1 and CDR2 from the germline V gene are SGHRS and YFSETQ. This CDR3 has 15 residues. V was pared by 10 bases and J by 3 bases, with 13 bases of the junction left unmatched. The CDR3: CAGKAGTGEFYEQYF. CDR3 DNA sequence: TGCGCCGGAAAAGCCGGGACAGGGGAATTCTACGAGCAGTACTTC.

V and J are TRBV19 and TRBJ2-2, with D possibly being TRBD1 (5 bases). This CDR3 is 13 amino acids long. The V end was cut by 7 bases, the J end by 2 bases, with 8 bases between. The V gene's germline CDR1 is LNHDA and CDR2 SQIVND (reference sequence). For the CDR3, the DNA is TGTGCCAGTAAGGGGCGAAACACCGGGGAGCTGTTTTTT. This codes for CASKGRNTGELFF.

There are a few counts of this clone. J is TRBJ2-5 and V is TRBV20-1; no firm D call. Trimming shortened V by 2 bases and J by 5 bases, and 6 bases separated the two germline ends. Germline V CDR1 and CDR2: DFQATT, SNEGSKA (reference sequence). CDR3 length equals 11 residues. CDR3 DNA: TGCAGTGCTAGATCTTGGGAGACCCAGTACTTC. Protein product: CSARSWETQYF.

V usage is TRBV7-9 and J usage is TRBJ2-7; D is unclear. The CDR3 runs to 12 residues. Between the trimmed V and J ends, which lost 5 bases and 7 bases, there was a span of 12 bases. Germline CDR1 reads SEHNR; CDR2 reads FQNEAQ (reference sequence). Here the CDR3 DNA reads TGTGCCAGCAGCGAGAGTAGGGAAGAGCAGTACTTC. As protein: CASSESREEQYF.

V gene TRBV28 combines with J gene TRBJ1-5, with TRBD1 matching over 7 bases. The CDR3 spans 17 residues. Looked up from germline, CDR1 is MDHEN and CDR2 is SYDVKM. With V trimmed by 4 bases and J by 0 bases, 9 bases remained unmatched. In DNA, the CDR3 is TGTGCCAGCAGTTCACCCCAGGGGGTGATTAGCAATCAGCCCCAGCATTTT. Amino acids: CASSSPQGVISNQPQHF.

This clone has a handful of counts. The chain has TRBV5-8 and TRBJ1-1, with no clear D. CDR1 is SGHTS, CDR2 YDEGEE, per germline. Deletions cut 1 base from V and 3 bases from J, with 4 bases between. The CDR3 extends over 12 amino acids. CDR3 nucleotides: TGTGCCAGCAGCTTGTGGGACACTGAAGCTTTCTTT. This translates into CASSLWDTEAFF.

V and J are TRBV18 and TRBJ2-1; a possible D gene is TRBD2 (5 bases). This CDR3 spans 13 amino acids. The V end lost 3 bases, the J end lost 7 bases, and 10 bases lay between the germline ends. Germline CDR1 KGHSH, CDR2 LQKENI. The CDR3 DNA follows: TGTGCCAGCTCACCCCCCCGAGGGAATGAGCAGTTCTTC. Translated, it gives CASSPPRGNEQFF.

In its sample, this clone was seen once. The chain couples TRBV11-3 to TRBJ2-7; 9 bases fit TRBD2. CDR3 size: 13 residues. Trimming took 5 bases from V and 10 from J; bases not matched to a gene: 9. CDR1 and CDR2 (germline): SGHNT, YENEEA. The CDR3 nucleotides read TGTGCCAGCAGCCAAGGAGGTAGCGGGAGACAGTACTTC. Residues: CASSQGGSGRQYF.

The chain has TRBV7-2 and TRBJ1-5; D is ambiguous. The CDR3 loop spans 15 amino acids. The germline V and J ends were trimmed by 1 base and 5 bases, with 12 bases remaining between them. Germline V CDR1 and CDR2: SGHTA, FQGNSA. CDR3 region: CASSLDGTAYQPQHF. The CDR3, as DNA: TGTGCCAGCAGCTTAGATGGCACGGCCTATCAGCCCCAGCATTTT.

The chain recombines TRBV6-5 with TRBJ2-3; D gene unclear. Per germline, CDR1 MNHEY and CDR2 SVGAGI. V shed 4 bases and J shed 1 base, with 6 bases lying between them. The CDR3 loop spans 13 amino acids. As DNA, the CDR3 is TGTGCCAGCAGTTCCCTCCGCACAGATACGCAGTATTTT. This translates into CASSSLRTDTQYF.

This clone has more than one count but fewer than ten. The V gene is TRBV30, the J gene TRBJ2-5; 7 bases line up with TRBD2. The CDR3 is 14 residues long. The trim removed 2 bases at V and 3 bases at J, leaving 6 bases unmatched. Per the germline V gene, CDR1 is GTSNPN and CDR2 is SVGIG (reference sequence). CDR3 amino acids: CAWSTGGTKETQYF. CDR3 nucleotide sequence: TGTGCCTGGAGTACCGGGGGGACCAAAGAGACCCAGTACTTC.

This chain joins TRBV27 and TRBJ2-5; D is ambiguous. Trimming left V 6 bases short and J 7 bases short, with 15 bases between. The germline gives CDR1 MNHEY, CDR2 SMNVEV (reference sequence). There are 13 residues in the CDR3. CDR3 protein: CASSPGVPGTQYF. Here the CDR3 DNA reads TGTGCCAGCAGCCCGGGCGTCCCGGGGACCCAGTACTTC.

The genes are TRBV19 and TRBJ1-1; TRBD1 might be the D (5 bases). CDR1 is LNHDA and CDR2 is SQIVND in the germline V gene (reference sequence). The CDR3 totals 13 residues. V was shortened by 6 bases and J by 5 bases, with 13 bases between the two germline ends. CDR3 loop: CASSTPGRTEAFF. For the CDR3, the DNA is TGTGCCAGTAGCACCCCAGGGAGAACTGAAGCTTTCTTT.

The chain has TRBV6-4 and TRBJ2-2, with a possible D match to TRBD1 (5 bases). The CDR3 spans 13 residues. The germline V gene has CDR1 MRHNA and CDR2 SNTAGT. Trimming took 6 bases from V and 5 from J, leaving 10 bases between them. The DNA of the CDR3 is TGTGCCAGCAGCAACCAGGGAACCGGGGAGCTGTTTTTT. Protein: CASSNQGTGELFF.

This clone was seen a few times. The chain carries TRBV19 and TRBJ2-5; 8 nucleotides match TRBD2. This CDR3 spans 14 amino acids. Losses at the gene ends were 3 bases for V and 2 bases for J; bases not matched to a gene: 2. Germline CDR1 is LNHDA and CDR2 is SQIVND (reference sequence). The CDR3 DNA sequence: TGTGCCAGTAGTATCACGGGAGGGCAAGAGACCCAGTACTTC. It specifies CASSITGGQETQYF. The full variable domain, its missing parts supplied by reference TRBV19 and TRBJ2-5, is DGGITQSPKYLFRKEGQNVTLSCEQNLNHDAMYWYRQDPGQGLRLIYYSQIVNDFQKGDIAEGYSVSREKKESFPLTVTSAQKNPTAFYLCASSITGGQETQYFGPGTRLLVL.

This chain uses TRBV19 with TRBJ2-7; D gene unclear. Per the germline V gene, CDR1 is LNHDA and CDR2 is SQIVND (reference sequence). The CDR3 is 14 amino acids. Trimming took 4 bases from V and 0 from J, leaving 10 bases between them. The CDR3 loop reads CASSNLGGSYEQYF. CDR3 bases: TGTGCCAGTAGTAATCTCGGCGGCTCCTACGAGCAGTACTTC.

The J gene is TRBJ2-5, the V gene TRBV4-3; D unclear. The J call is in doubt because the DNA end fits TRBJ2-7 better. The CDR3 is 14 residues long. Germline CDR1 and CDR2: LGHNA and YSLEER. The CDR3 region is CASSARTALDEQYF. In DNA, the CDR3 is TGCGCCAGCAGCGCCAGGACCGCTCTCGACGAGCAGTACTTC.

The chain recombines TRBV5-4 with TRBJ2-6, with TRBD1 matching over 9 bases. CDR3 length equals 18 residues. Germline V gene data show CDR1 as SGHNT and CDR2 as YYREEE (reference sequence). V trimming: 4 bases; J trimming: 0 bases; junction bases outside the gene matches: 8. CDR3 residues: CASSLGQGVSSGANVLTF. The CDR3 DNA reads TGTGCCAGCAGCCTGGGACAGGGAGTGTCCTCTGGGGCCAACGTCCTGACTTTC. Complete variable domain (other parts from reference TRBV5-4 and TRBJ2-6): ETGVTQSPTHLIKTRGQQVTLRCSSQSGHNTVSWYQQALGQGPQFIFQYYREEENGRGNFPPRFSGLQFPNYSSELNVNALELDDSALYLCASSLGQGVSSGANVLTFGAGSRLTVL.

The chain combines TRBV4-2 with TRBJ2-7, with 8 bases that match TRBD1. Germline V CDR1 and CDR2: LGHNA, YNFKEQ. The trim removed 3 bases at V and 1 base at J, leaving 2 bases unmatched. This CDR3 is 14 amino acids long. The CDR3 DNA follows: TGTGCCAGCAGCCAGACAGGGGAATCCTACGAGCAGTACTTC. This gives the protein CASSQTGESYEQYF.

The chain employs TRBV6-6 and TRBJ1-4; possible D gene TRBD1, 5 bases. Germline-derived CDR1 and CDR2 are MNHNY and SVGAGI (reference sequence). V was cut by 9 bases and J by 8 bases, with 10 bases left in between. This CDR3 is built from 11 residues. CDR3 in amino acids: CASRGGEKLFF. The CDR3 DNA reads TGTGCCAGTCGGGGGGGGGAAAAACTGTTTTTT.